Described below is a single TCR beta chain sequence and its context. No antigen is known for it. Naive CD8 cells comprised CD45RO-negative, CCR7-positively selected cells, excluding terminally differentiated effector memory CD45RA+ cells. Nashville, Tennessee was home to all donors, each a Caucasian adult. The assay was immunoSEQ multiplex PCR, and TCRdb's table has in-frame clones only and misses some. The sample lists about 2.1 million clones, 90% to 95% occurring once. The data originate from a study of shared clonotypes between healthy human individuals. The study's findings and limits: Clonotype sharing among the donors was expected to vary with sequencing depth. Naive CD4 clonotypes were shared across several donors at roughly 5%.

Input material: naive CD8+ T cells from PBMCs. The receptor's source is a man younger than 30 in good health. Some clones in this sample may be carry-over from other donors' samples.

The CDR3 bases are TGTGCCAGCAGCCCCCGACTGGCCCCTCATCGGTTCTTC. It translates to CASSPRLAPHRFF. The V call is TRBV7-9, the J call TRBJ2-1, with no clear D. CDR1 and CDR2 from the germline V gene are SEHNR and FQNEAQ (reference sequence). Deletions cut 5 bases from V and 15 bases from J, with 20 bases between. CDR3 length: 13 amino acids.